This T cell receptor (beta chain) was profiled in a study of identical twins (dated by TCRdb to between 2015 and 2016). General notes on the study: To test whether fetal clonotypes persist, the study used deep sequencing on TCR alpha and beta repertoires from monozygotic twins, unrelated adults of various ages, and cord blood. To rule out contamination, the twin experiments were replicated at different times with different library preparation protocols.

Every donor in the study was a healthy Caucasian. Libraries were made using 5' RACE. Sequencing was performed on an Illumina HiSeq 2000. A universal primer binding site was introduced by template switching, and a unique molecular identifier was present in the final cDNA, enabling accurate counting of TCR cDNA molecules. Specific primers in the conserved constant-segment region were used to synthesize first-strand cDNA for the TCR alpha and beta chains. To control for contamination, every cDNA library was double barcoded, receiving both a SMART-Mk sample barcode and Illumina barcodes. Two successive PCR steps introduced TruSeq adapter sequences along with Illumina sample barcodes. The Illumina HiSeq platform was used with custom primers to sequence TCR alpha and beta cDNA libraries. On the study's bioinformatics: MiGEC was used to process raw reads and extract unique molecular identifiers, and MiXCR was used to find CDR3 positions. For each individual, recombination models were inferred using an EM algorithm with the repgenHMM and IGoR tools. Shared clonotype analysis was performed with the tcR package in R, normalizing sharing by the product of cloneset sizes. Out-of-frame nonproductive sequences were analyzed to study raw recombination free of thymic and clonal selection effects. Starting from the raw public reads, TCRdb applied fastp trimming at Q25, assembled clones with MiXCR and retained in-frame beta chains. Rows with one shared CDR3 protein collapse into an entry with the most common genes and DNA. TCRdb's processing, not the authors' own work, is the source of the V and J calls. Across this sample there are 1.5 million to 2 million distinct CDR3 sequences, with 25% to 35% seen only once. The ten largest clones take up less than 0.35% of the sample.

As regards this clonotype: What this receptor recognizes is not known. No much larger clone is present one base from it, and per-base qualities are unavailable.

What the research found in general, with its limitations: In monozygotic twins, recombination models systematically underestimated out-of-frame TCR alpha sharing, but the models matched the sharing seen between unrelated individuals. Invariant T cells such as MAIT and iNKT could partly confound zero-insertion analyses, though diverse VJ usage argued against this for most clonotypes. Conclusions relied on cross-sectional statistical analysis, since the same donors could not be followed over many years. In beta out-of-frame sequences, excess twin sharing was weaker, because having fewer shared sequences lowered the signal-to-noise ratio. Compared with coincidental sharing between unrelated individuals, out-of-frame TCR alpha sequences shared between twins showed an excess of sequences with low generation probability. Abundant cord blood beta clonotypes had fewer insertions, young adult naive repertoires showed a similar but weaker trend, and memory repertoires showed no such trend.

Reading from cysteine to phenylalanine, the CDR3 counts 14 amino acids. CDR3 DNA only is kept here, 42 bases in frame from base 1. For CDR1 and CDR2, the germline V gene lists SQVTM and ANQGSEA. V is cut back by 6 bases and J by 11 bases, with 15 bases in the junction unmatched. Sequencing input: cord blood. This receptor chain uses TRBV29-1 and TRBJ2-1, and TRBD2 matches 8 of the central bases. The TCR comes from a newborn girl in good health. CDR3 reads: CSVPTSAGQGKQFF. The base sequence is TGCAGCGTACCGACTAGCGCCGGCCAAGGGAAGCAGTTCTTC.